The rows below give T cell receptor beta chains drawn from one sample of a study of blood T cell repertoires in COVID-19. Some clones are missing from TCRdb's copy, which holds only in-frame ones; the method was immunoSEQ multiplex PCR. The sample contains 200,000 to 250,000 clones, roughly 85% of which appear only once. Material for sequencing was peripheral blood. The receptors were gathered from an elderly woman with acute or convalescent COVID-19. The CDR3 runs from the conserved cysteine through the conserved F or W. D genes are given only for firm matches. Clone size is stated in some rows and not others, as once, few, many or a class when expanded.

clone size,V gene,J gene,D gene,CDR3 protein,CDR3 DNA
.,TRBV4-1,TRBJ2-7,.,CASSQGAPTGHSSYEQYF,TGCGCCAGCAGCCAAGGGGCCCCTACAGGGCATAGTTCCTACGAGCAGTACTTC
.,TRBV6-5,TRBJ2-2,TRBD1,CASRSGTANTGELFF,TGTGCCAGCAGATCCGGGACAGCGAACACCGGGGAGCTGTTTTTT
.,TRBV9,TRBJ2-7,.,CASSVATSYEQYF,TGTGCCAGCAGCGTAGCGACTAGCTACGAGCAGTACTTC
.,TRBV28,TRBJ1-2,.,CASSLGAGGYGYTF,TGTGCCAGCAGTTTAGGGGCCGGCGGCTATGGCTACACCTTC
few,TRBV3-1/TRBV3-2,TRBJ1-3,.,CASSYHRSLAGNTIYF,TGTGCCAGCAGCTACCACAGGTCATTGGCGGGAAACACCATATATTTT
.,TRBV10-1,TRBJ1-2,.,CASSESEQQLRDYGYTF,TGCGCCAGCAGTGAGTCGGAACAGCAGCTTAGAGACTATGGCTACACCTTC
.,TRBV2,TRBJ1-1,.,CASSETPEAFF,TGTGCCAGCAGCGAAACACCTGAAGCTTTCTTT
.,TRBV18,TRBJ1-3,.,CASSPSITASAGNTIYF,TGTGCCAGCTCGCCATCTATTACAGCCTCAGCTGGAAACACCATATATTTT
.,TRBV2,TRBJ1-2,TRBD1,CASSGTTGVWFYGYTF,TGTGCCAGCAGTGGCACTACAGGGGTCTGGTTCTATGGCTACACCTTC
.,TRBV5-1,TRBJ1-1,TRBD1,CASSLQGSMNTEAFF,TGCGCCAGCAGCTTACAGGGGTCTATGAACACTGAAGCTTTCTTT
.,TRBV7-9,TRBJ2-7,.,CASSFGGAHEQYF,TGTGCCAGCAGCTTCGGAGGGGCCCACGAGCAGTACTTC
.,TRBV6-2/TRBV6-3,TRBJ2-2,.,CASSFRQGGTGELFF,TGTGCCAGCAGTTTCCGGCAGGGGGGCACCGGGGAGCTGTTTTTT
.,TRBV5-1,TRBJ1-2,.,CASSLADGGQTGYGYTF,TGCGCCAGCAGCTTGGCCGACGGGGGGCAGACGGGCTATGGCTACACCTTC
.,TRBV29-1,TRBJ1-5,TRBD1,CSVVDTGGVGQPQHF,TGCAGCGTTGTGGATACAGGGGGGGTGGGTCAGCCCCAGCATTTT
once,TRBV6-5,TRBJ1-1,.,CASNGVERIRPEAFF,TGTGCCAGCAATGGTGTGGAGAGGATACGGCCTGAAGCTTTCTTT
.,TRBV18,TRBJ1-2,TRBD1,CASSPPLGDRRTYGYTF,TGTGCCAGCTCACCACCGTTAGGGGACAGGAGGACCTATGGCTACACCTTC
once,TRBV5-1,TRBJ2-2,TRBD2,CASSPTLAGGLNTGELFF,TGCGCCAGCAGCCCAACACTAGCGGGGGGGCTGAACACCGGGGAGCTGTTTTTT
.,TRBV27,TRBJ2-2,TRBD1,CASRTTGGVVTTGELFF,TGTGCCAGCAGAACAACAGGGGGCGTTGTGACGACCGGGGAGCTGTTTTTT
.,TRBV19,TRBJ1-2,.,CASSAHRDPPGYTF,TGTGCCAGTAGTGCGCACAGGGATCCTCCCGGCTACACCTTC
.,TRBV6-2/TRBV6-3,TRBJ2-3,TRBD2,CASSYSLAGNTQYF,TGTGCCAGCAGTTACAGTCTAGCGGGGAACACGCAGTATTTT
.,TRBV6-5,TRBJ1-6,TRBD1,CASSQGANESPLHF,TGTGCCAGCAGCCAGGGGGCGAATGAATCACCCCTCCACTTT
.,TRBV4-1,TRBJ2-5,TRBD2,CASSQVRLRGGLETQYF,TGCGCCAGCAGCCAAGTTCGGTTGCGGGGGGGATTGGAGACCCAGTACTTC
.,TRBV5-1,TRBJ1-1,.,CASSLSGDTEAFF,TGCGCCAGCAGCTTATCAGGTGACACTGAAGCTTTCTTT
once,TRBV5-6,TRBJ1-1,.,CASSYDTRTIMNTEAFF,TGTGCCAGCAGCTACGACACAAGAACAATAATGAACACTGAAGCTTTCTTT
.,TRBV7-6,TRBJ2-1,TRBD2,CASSSPSGLAGPGPFF,TGTGCCAGCAGCTCGCCCTCTGGGCTAGCGGGGCCCGGGCCGTTCTTC
once,TRBV7-2,TRBJ1-4,TRBD1,CASSGQADRGKLFF,TGTGCCAGCAGCGGACAGGCGGACAGGGGAAAACTGTTTTTT
.,TRBV3-1/TRBV3-2,TRBJ1-1,TRBD1,CASSPLDRGAAFF,TGTGCCAGCAGCCCTCTGGACAGGGGTGCAGCTTTCTTT
once,TRBV7-9,TRBJ1-4,.,CASSLGGSDEKLFF,TGTGCCAGCAGCTTAGGGGGCAGCGATGAAAAACTGTTTTTT
.,TRBV5-1,TRBJ2-7,TRBD1,CASSSSGQRGQYF,TGCGCCAGCAGCTCCTCGGGACAGCGAGGGCAGTACTTC
.,TRBV7-9,TRBJ2-7,.,CASSLGGGSYEQYF,TGTGCCAGCAGCTTGGGTGGCGGCTCCTACGAGCAGTACTTC
.,TRBV7-8,TRBJ1-5,TRBD1,CASSLGQGAPSNQPQHF,TGTGCCAGCAGCCTCGGACAGGGGGCGCCCAGCAATCAGCCCCAGCATTTT
once,TRBV30,TRBJ1-2,.,CAWRSAGRWGYTF,TGTGCCTGGAGATCGGCAGGTCGGTGGGGCTACACCTTC
.,TRBV6-5,TRBJ1-1,.,CASRQGSAEAFF,TGTGCCAGCAGACAGGGTTCAGCTGAAGCTTTCTTT
few,TRBV11-3,TRBJ1-1,.,CASSRQGNTEAFF,TGTGCCAGCAGCAGGCAGGGGAACACTGAAGCTTTCTTT
.,TRBV19,TRBJ1-5,TRBD1,CASSHNRGGQPQHF,TGTGCCAGTAGCCATAACAGGGGTGGTCAGCCCCAGCATTTT
.,TRBV2,TRBJ2-7,.,CASRMGSRGITTSEQYF,TGTGCCAGCAGGATGGGGTCGAGGGGGATAACTACTAGCGAGCAGTACTTC
.,TRBV2,TRBJ1-2,TRBD1,CASTDRGGYGYTF,TGTGCCAGCACGGACAGGGGTGGATATGGCTACACCTTC
.,TRBV5-6,TRBJ1-4,TRBD1,CASSLVDREREKLFF,TGTGCCAGCAGCTTGGTAGACAGGGAACGTGAAAAACTGTTTTTT
.,TRBV12-3/TRBV12-4,TRBJ1-2,TRBD1,CASSLQGAHGYTF,TGTGCCAGCAGTTTACAGGGGGCGCATGGCTACACCTTC
.,TRBV11-2,TRBJ2-7,.,CASSSFGVFRTVSYEQYF,TGTGCCAGCAGCTCCTTTGGGGTCTTTAGGACAGTCTCCTACGAGCAGTACTTC
.,TRBV9,TRBJ1-6,.,CASSVGGGRSYNSPLHF,TGTGCCAGCAGCGTAGGTGGGGGCCGCTCCTATAATTCACCCCTCCACTTT
.,TRBV4-3,TRBJ2-1,TRBD1,CASSQDYGRGKTQFF,TGCGCCAGCAGCCAAGATTATGGCAGGGGGAAAACGCAGTTCTTC
.,TRBV18,TRBJ1-6,TRBD1,CASSPGTGTDSPLHF,TGTGCCAGCTCACCCGGGACAGGGACCGATTCACCCCTCCACTTT
.,TRBV6-2/TRBV6-3,TRBJ1-1,TRBD1,CASSWVGQARTEAFF,TGTGCCAGCAGTTGGGTGGGACAGGCGAGGACTGAAGCTTTCTTT
.,TRBV7-8,TRBJ1-3,TRBD1,CASTLRGQGTNTIYF,TGTGCCAGCACCCTGCGGGGACAGGGGACGAACACCATATATTTT
.,TRBV3-1/TRBV3-2,TRBJ2-7,.,CASTQKGGALYF,TGTGCCAGCACCCAAAAGGGGGGGGCGTTGTACTTC
.,TRBV9,TRBJ2-7,TRBD1,CASSRGTGGPYEQYF,TGTGCCAGCAGCCGGGGGACAGGGGGTCCCTACGAGCAGTACTTC
few,TRBV27,TRBJ1-1,.,CASSLSRVTTEAFF,TGTGCCAGCAGTTTATCGAGGGTAACCACTGAAGCTTTCTTT
.,TRBV12-5,TRBJ2-5,TRBD1,CASGRGTGQETQYF,TGTGCTAGTGGCCGCGGGACAGGCCAAGAGACCCAGTACTTC
few,TRBV7-3,TRBJ1-1,TRBD1,CASSPGTGGTEAFF,TGTGCCAGCAGCCCGGGGACAGGTGGGACTGAAGCTTTCTTT
.,TRBV19,TRBJ2-5,TRBD1,CASSQGTGGLETQYF,TGTGCCAGTAGTCAGGGGACAGGGGGCTTAGAGACCCAGTACTTC
.,TRBV10-3,TRBJ2-2,.,CAISGRGPNTGELFF,TGTGCCATCAGTGGCCGCGGCCCGAACACCGGGGAGCTGTTTTTT